This T cell receptor beta chain comes out of a study of CD8 T cells in Susac syndrome. About this clonotype: Its antigen is unidentified.

Random-hexamer reverse transcription was applied to roughly 0.5 to 1 ug RNA. TCRdb analysed the immunoSEQ multiplex PCR reads with MiXCR anew, one entry per CDR3 protein. Among approximately 160,000 distinct CDR3 sequences, approximately 94% were seen once, and the ten largest hold more than 0.08%. Whole-study findings and limits: As acknowledged by the study, its TCR sequencing and HLA analysis included a relatively small number of individuals.

Trimming cost V 0 bases and J 2 bases, with 8 bases left between them. The CDR3 runs to 14 residues. The V gene's germline CDR1 is SGHRS and CDR2 YFSETQ. V is TRBV5-1 and J is TRBJ2-5; D is unclear. The sequencing input was CD4+ T cells from PBMCs. This receptor was identified in a human donor with multiple sclerosis. CDR3 nucleotide sequence: TGCGCCAGCAGCTTGGCGGGTTATCAAGAGACCCAGTACTTC. Translating gives CASSLAGYQETQYF.